This T cell receptor beta chain was identified in a study of cytomegalovirus exposure and HLA in healthy donors listed by TCRdb under 2017. For context, the study as a whole: In an earlier analysis of approximately 500 of the donors, around 300 Gb of sequence data and 100 million or so unique TCR beta sequences from about 180 million T cells were reported. Besides the first cohort of around 700 subjects, a separate validation cohort made up of 120 different subjects was used. All discovery cohort repertoires had been generated using a single sequencing platform. A later genetic analysis took genome-wide SNP genotypes for about 55% of the 666 donors and used that subset as a discovery cohort. Roughly 310 gigabases of sequencing data and 70 million to 85 million unique TCR sequences were included in an early release covering over 600 HLA-typed donors. To decide whether each TCR beta V gene segment behaved as functional or pseudogenic, an earlier analysis of approximately 620 of the donors relied on high-throughput TCR beta sequencing. Five DR-DQ haplotypes were handled as single units for association and clustering because linkage in the cohort was strong. Rather than drawing on any new phenotypic data, the later analysis identified candidate immune exposures from TCR beta sequences and the way those sequences occurred across donors. Alongside the repertoire data, information on donor age, sex, ethnicity and CMV serostatus was compiled. To study patterns of TCR occurrence, a later analysis re-analyzed previously published TCR beta repertoires from 600 to 750 donors and added high-resolution HLA genotyping. Among 300 to 450 genotyped donors of the cohort, an average of around 240,000 unique TCR beta nucleotide sequences were sequenced per donor, 15% to 20% of them non-productive. High-throughput TCR immunosequencing, statistical association of individual TCRs with disease status, and machine learning were combined to predict cytomegalovirus infection status. The study was designed to test whether signatures of past pathogen exposure could be identified by cataloging public T cell receptors. The study used immunosequencing to profile the T cell repertoires of around 600 subjects and linked those repertoires to cytomegalovirus serostatus. The number of typed donors differed by locus: about 620-640 for A, B, C, DRB1 and DQB1; approximately 540 for DQA1; roughly 600 for DPA1; and around 470 for DPB1. The genetic ancestry cluster associated with self-reported Caucasian donors included over 80% of the 300 to 400 genotyped donors. HLA typing covered class I and class II loci at four-digit resolution. General findings and caveats noted by the study authors: Because some donors lacked HLA typing at each locus, the association tests relied only on the typed subset. In both the original and validation cohorts, the classifier was reported to diagnose cytomegalovirus status with high specificity and sensitivity. The cohort was sequenced for TCR beta chains only, and without alpha or paired-chain data the features that could be detected were limited. A further reported finding was that TCR beta sequences accurately predicted the HLA-A and HLA-B alleles for most subjects in the first cohort. Immune exposure information for the cohort was limited to CMV serostatus. In a later genetic analysis, fewer N-insertions in productive TCRs were reported among donors in an Asian-associated ancestry cluster than the approximately 670-donor mean. An earlier analysis of approximately 500 of the donors showed that most TCR beta V segments appeared in productive rearrangements either about 87% or about 30% of the time, which broadly matched IMGT annotations. Correlated functional status among segregating V segments might reflect linkage disequilibrium, but an unknown experimental factor could not be ruled out. A later analysis found that HLA-associated TCR beta chains were more clonally expanded and had lower generation probabilities than equally common non-associated chains. The study listed 164 TCR beta chains as associated with cytomegalovirus. Most TCR sequences were seen in very few donors, while some public TCRs were found in many individuals. When HLA alleles, especially DR and DQ, strongly co-occurred, attributing TCR associations to individual alleles was difficult. Presence/absence analyses assumed roughly uniform sequencing depth across donors, an assumption that may not hold. In a later analysis, several top co-occurrence clusters were reported to appear linked to parvovirus B19, influenza, CMV and Epstein-Barr virus. Some IMGT-functional V segments, including TRBV6-2 and TRBV6-3, could not be distinguished by the 87-base-pair reads and were therefore excluded. The earlier analysis of around 600 of the donors excluded roughly 16 rarely observed V segments, including chromosome 9 orphons, because counts were too low. Most CMV-associated TCR beta chains appeared to be HLA-restricted in a later analysis, and the HLA associations seemed to be driven largely by CMV exposure. The authors suggested that the approach could potentially be extended to other disease states and immunological phenotypes. A cluster of highly shared sequence variants was judged likely to represent a technical artifact of the sequencing pipeline. A later analysis associated 15,000 to 20,000 TCR beta sequences with specific HLA alleles at a false discovery rate of 0.05. V-gene and J-gene trimming of TCR beta chains was associated with a missense DCLRE1C variant in a later genetic analysis, and the association was replicated in an independent cohort. A later analysis found that TCR association rates varied across HLA loci, with DRB1 alleles showing the most associated TCRs and HLA-C alleles the fewest. Three of the identified cytomegalovirus-associated TCR beta chains were confirmed in vitro to be specific for cytomegalovirus antigens.

Concerning this clone itself: This clone's antigen is unknown. No base-level quality is on record; no much larger clone is a single base apart.

In total, 600 or so healthy bone marrow donors made up the cohort. Cohort members were all nominally healthy when sampled, although unrecorded immune exposures were likely present. The donor was CMV seronegative and belonged to the group of 352 seronegative cohort members. A peripheral blood sample was collected from each donor, and TCR beta sequencing was performed on peripheral blood mononuclear cells. The Qiagen DNeasy Blood Extraction Kit was used to extract genomic DNA from the blood cell samples. Sequences LNHDA (CDR1) and SQIVND (CDR2) are obtained from the germline V gene (reference sequence). CDR3 length: 14 amino acids, cysteine to phenylalanine. The entry retains the CDR3 DNA only, 42 bases that are in frame from base 1. V is trimmed back by 10 bases and J by 0 bases, and the junction contains 4 bases that no gene match accounts for. The method was the immunoSEQ multiplex PCR assay. The multiplex PCR relied on a mix of 60 forward primers for TCR Vbeta segments and 13 reverse primers for TCR Jbeta segments. The CDR3 region of rearranged TCR beta genes was amplified from genomic DNA by a multiplex PCR assay. On the Illumina HiSeq System, the amplified TCR beta libraries were sequenced as 87-base-pair reads. As for how the authors treated the data: A later analysis tallied around 87 million unique TCR beta chains across the approximately 670 repertoires, and approximately 9.9 million of those chains were shared by two or more donors. To remove PCR and sequencing errors, raw reads were error-corrected and collapsed into unique sequences using a nearest-neighbor algorithm that merged closely related sequences. Alignment of CDR3 sequences to IMGT reference sequences was used to assign V, D and J gene segments. Each retained sequence needed at least a six-nucleotide match to both a V gene segment and a J gene segment. Rearrangements were classified as productive when the CDR3 lacked stop codons and remained in frame with V and J, and all other rearrangements were classified as non-productive. CDR3 was defined by IMGT convention, running from the second conserved V-encoded cysteine to the conserved J-encoded phenylalanine. In an earlier analysis of 550 to 650 of the donors, sequences lacking an unambiguous match to a single V gene segment were excluded. In an earlier analysis of around 590 of the donors, a V segment was called functional when productive rearrangements were above 56.7%, and segregating when the standard deviation between donors exceeded 5%. A statistical classification framework was built for diagnosing cytomegalovirus status from the catalog of TCR beta chain sequences. A later analysis assigned V and J genes by comparing TCR nucleotide sequences with IMGT/GENE-DB human TR gene sequences. A later analysis assigned CDR3 sequences and most-parsimonious VDJ recombination scenarios with the TCRdist pipeline. In a later analysis, each TCR beta chain was defined by its CDR3 amino acid sequence together with its V-gene family, and reads without a unique V-gene family were excluded. As a way to deal with suspected cross-contamination and a sequencing artifact, a later analysis dropped 450 to 700 nucleotide sequences that were highly shared and had low generation probability. A later analysis calculated a clonal expansion index for each public chain from normalized within-repertoire ranks of inferred template counts. In a later analysis, generation probabilities were computed with a VDJ recombination model fitted to out-of-frame rearrangements, and the resulting probabilities were checked against IGoR. In a later analysis, hypergeometric tests were used to score TCR-TCR, TCR-HLA and TCR-CMV co-occurrence, with a repertoire-size bias correction applied to TCR pairs. In a later analysis, false discovery rates were estimated by permuting HLA or CMV assignments 20 times. In a later analysis, co-occurring TCRs were grouped using DBSCAN, and TCRdist sequence similarity was added for clustering within HLA-allele-positive subsets. Co-occurrence clustering excluded repertoires with fewer than 30,000 or more than 120,000 public chains, plus five with anomalous nucleotide sharing. What TCRdb holds here is the immuneACCESS table cut down to in-frame rearrangements. Part of the clones is not present; checked against another copy, under half of the missing clones reflect an unresolved V gene, and the others are unexplained. The V and J calls and the clone size are those of that table, but D and trimming were determined from the DNA. This sample lists 120,000 or so clones; approximately 77% were detected once. About 1.8% of the sample is taken by the ten largest.

The sequencing input was PBMCs. This receptor was identified in a young man in good health and CMV-seronegative. This chain is built from TRBV19 and TRBJ2-3; 10 of the junction bases match TRBD2. The CDR3 has the sequence CATEAGGSTDTQYF. The DNA is TGTGCCACGGAAGCGGGGGGGAGCACAGATACGCAGTATTTT.